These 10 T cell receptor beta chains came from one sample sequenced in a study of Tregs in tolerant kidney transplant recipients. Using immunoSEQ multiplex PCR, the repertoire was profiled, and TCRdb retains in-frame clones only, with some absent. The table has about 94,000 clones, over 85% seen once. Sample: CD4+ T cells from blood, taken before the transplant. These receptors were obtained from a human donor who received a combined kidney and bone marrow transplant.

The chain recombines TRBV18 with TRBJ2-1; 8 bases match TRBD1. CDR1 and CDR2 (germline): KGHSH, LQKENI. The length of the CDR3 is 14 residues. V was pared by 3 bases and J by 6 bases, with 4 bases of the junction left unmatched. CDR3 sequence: CASSPDRESNEQFF. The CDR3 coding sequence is TGTGCCAGCTCACCGGACAGGGAATCCAATGAGCAGTTCTTC.

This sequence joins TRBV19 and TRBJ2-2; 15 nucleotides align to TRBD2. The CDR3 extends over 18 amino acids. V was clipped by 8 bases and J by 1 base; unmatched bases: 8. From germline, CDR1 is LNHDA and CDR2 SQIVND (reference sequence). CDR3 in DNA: TGTGCCAGTCTTGGGACTAGCGGGAGGACCGTGAACACCGGGGAGCTGTTTTTT. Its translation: CASLGTSGRTVNTGELFF.

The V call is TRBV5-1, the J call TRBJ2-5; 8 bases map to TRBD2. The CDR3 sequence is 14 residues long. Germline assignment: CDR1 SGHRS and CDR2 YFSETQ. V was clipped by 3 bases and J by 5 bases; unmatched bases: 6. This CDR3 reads CASSSWTSLETQYF. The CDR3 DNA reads TGCGCCAGCAGCTCCTGGACTAGCCTGGAGACCCAGTACTTC.

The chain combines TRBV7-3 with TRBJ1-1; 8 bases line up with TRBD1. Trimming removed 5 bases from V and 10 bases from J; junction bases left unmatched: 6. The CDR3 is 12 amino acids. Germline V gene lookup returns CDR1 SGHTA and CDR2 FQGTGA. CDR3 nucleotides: TGTGCCAGCAGCCCCTCAGGGGGCGTAGCTTTCTTT. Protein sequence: CASSPSGGVAFF.

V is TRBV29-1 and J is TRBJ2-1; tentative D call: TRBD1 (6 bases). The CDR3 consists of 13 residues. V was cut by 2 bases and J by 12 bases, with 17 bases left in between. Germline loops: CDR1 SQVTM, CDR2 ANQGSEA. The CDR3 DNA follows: TGCAGCGTTGAAAAATCCACAGGGAGAGGGCAGTTCTTC. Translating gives CSVEKSTGRGQFF.

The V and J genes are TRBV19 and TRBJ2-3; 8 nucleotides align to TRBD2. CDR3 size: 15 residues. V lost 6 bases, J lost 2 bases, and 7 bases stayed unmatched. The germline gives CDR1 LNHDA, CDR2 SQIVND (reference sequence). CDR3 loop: CASSLGGLDTDTQYF. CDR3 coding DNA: TGTGCCAGTAGCCTCGGGGGACTAGACACAGATACGCAGTATTTT. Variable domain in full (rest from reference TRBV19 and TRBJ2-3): DGGITQSPKYLFRKEGQNVTLSCEQNLNHDAMYWYRQDPGQGLRLIYYSQIVNDFQKGDIAEGYSVSREKKESFPLTVTSAQKNPTAFYLCASSLGGLDTDTQYFGPGTRLTVL.

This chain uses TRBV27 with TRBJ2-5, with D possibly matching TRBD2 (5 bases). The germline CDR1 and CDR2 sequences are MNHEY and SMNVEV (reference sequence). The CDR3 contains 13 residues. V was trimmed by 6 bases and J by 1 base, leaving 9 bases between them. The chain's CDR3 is CASRSGTQETQYF. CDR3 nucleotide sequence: TGTGCCAGCAGAAGCGGTACCCAAGAGACCCAGTACTTC.

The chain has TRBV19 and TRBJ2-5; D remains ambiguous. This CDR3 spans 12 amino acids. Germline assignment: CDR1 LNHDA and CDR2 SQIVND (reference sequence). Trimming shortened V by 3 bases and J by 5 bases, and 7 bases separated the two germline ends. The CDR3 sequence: CASSMSTETQYF. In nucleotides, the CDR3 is TGTGCCAGTAGTATGAGCACGGAGACCCAGTACTTC.

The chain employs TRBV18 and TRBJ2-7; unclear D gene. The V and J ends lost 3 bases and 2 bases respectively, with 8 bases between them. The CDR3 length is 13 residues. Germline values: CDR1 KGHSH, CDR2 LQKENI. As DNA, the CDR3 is TGTGCCAGCTCACCTCCACAAACCTACGAGCAGTACTTC. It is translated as CASSPPQTYEQYF.

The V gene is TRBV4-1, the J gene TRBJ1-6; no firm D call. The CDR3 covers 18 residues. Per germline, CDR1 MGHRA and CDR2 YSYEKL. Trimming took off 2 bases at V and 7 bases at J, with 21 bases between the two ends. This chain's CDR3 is CASSQIRGGILQNSPLHF. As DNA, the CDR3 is TGCGCCAGCAGCCAAATACGAGGCGGAATTCTGCAAAATTCACCCCTCCACTTT.